The rows below give T cell receptor beta chains drawn from one sample of a study of shared clonotypes between healthy human individuals. Data came from immunoSEQ multiplex PCR; TCRdb stores just in-frame clones and leaves some out. This table holds under 1,900,000 clones, just under 99% found once. Sequencing input: naive CD4+ T cells sorted from blood. These receptors all come from a man aged 30-40 years in good health. Each CDR3 is given with its conserved first and last residue. A D gene is named only where the DNA matches it firmly.

j_call d_call v_call cdr3_length cdr3_nt cdr3_aa
TRBJ2-3 TRBD2 TRBV27 15 TGTGCCAGCAGTCTCGGACTAGCTTCCACAGATACGCAGTATTTT CASSLGLASTDTQYF
TRBJ1-4 TRBD1 TRBV20-1 11 TGCGCACAGGGGGTCCATGAAAAACTGTTTTTT CAQGVHEKLFF
TRBJ1-2 - TRBV7-9 15 TGTGCCAGCAGCTTAAGCAGCACAGCTTGGGATGGCTACACCTTC CASSLSSTAWDGYTF
TRBJ2-7 - TRBV10-1 13 TGCGCCAGCAGTGAATCTAGCGTCTACGAGCAGTACTTC CASSESSVYEQYF
TRBJ2-1 - TRBV9 12 TGTGCCAGCAGCGTAGATGACTGGGAGCAGTTCTTC CASSVDDWEQFF
TRBJ1-4 - TRBV19 12 TGTGCCAGTAGTATTCTGGATGAAAAACTGTTTTTT CASSILDEKLFF
TRBJ1-1 - TRBV2 13 TGTGCCAGCAAGAAAGGGGGAGATACTGAAGCTTTCTTT CASKKGGDTEAFF
TRBJ1-2 - TRBV7-2 16 TGTGCCAGCAGCTTAAAGGCCAAGCAGGCCTACTATGGCTACACCTTC CASSLKAKQAYYGYTF
TRBJ2-2 TRBD2 TRBV5-1 16 TGCGCCAGCAGCTTGGCCCTCGCGGGAGGCCCCGGGGAGCTGTTTTTT CASSLALAGGPGELFF
TRBJ2-7 - TRBV5-4 14 TGTGCCAGCAGCTTGGGAGACAGCCCCTACGAGCAGTACTTC CASSLGDSPYEQYF
TRBJ2-2 - TRBV28 11 TGTGCCAGCAGACGCACCGGGGAGCTGTTTTTT CASRRTGELFF
TRBJ2-5 TRBD1 TRBV7-8 14 TGTGCCAGCAGCTCGGACAGGGATGGGGAGACCCAGTACTTC CASSSDRDGETQYF
TRBJ2-1 TRBD2 TRBV11-2 17 TGTGCCAGCAGCCTCGCCGCCGGGACTAGCAACTACAATGAGCAGTTCTTC CASSLAAGTSNYNEQFF
TRBJ2-5 - TRBV27 13 TGTGCCAGCAGTCTGGCGGGACGGGAGACCCAGTACTTC CASSLAGRETQYF
TRBJ1-4 - TRBV18 14 TGTGCCAGCTCACCCGTGGACATTGGTGAAAAACTGTTTTTT CASSPVDIGEKLFF
TRBJ2-1 TRBD1 TRBV6-5 14 TGTGCCAGCAGAAGGACAGGGGCCTACAATGAGCAGTTCTTC CASRRTGAYNEQFF
TRBJ2-5 TRBD2 TRBV7-9 17 TGTGCCAGCAGAGCTGGACTAGCGGGAGGGCACCAAGAGACCCAGTACTTC CASRAGLAGGHQETQYF
TRBJ2-2 TRBD2 TRBV7-6 20 TGTGCCAGCAGCTTAGCGCTTAGCGGGAGGAACATAAAGAACACCGGGGAGCTGTTTTTT CASSLALSGRNIKNTGELFF